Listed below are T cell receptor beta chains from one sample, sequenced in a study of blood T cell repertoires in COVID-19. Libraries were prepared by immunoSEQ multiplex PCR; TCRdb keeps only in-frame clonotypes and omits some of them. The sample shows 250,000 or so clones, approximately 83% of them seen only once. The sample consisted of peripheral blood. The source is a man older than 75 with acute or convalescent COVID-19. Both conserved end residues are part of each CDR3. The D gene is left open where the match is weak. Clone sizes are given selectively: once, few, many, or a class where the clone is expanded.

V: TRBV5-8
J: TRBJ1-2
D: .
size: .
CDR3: CASSAGVYLNYGYTF
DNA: TGTGCCAGCAGTGCCGGGGTATATCTTAACTATGGCTACACCTTC

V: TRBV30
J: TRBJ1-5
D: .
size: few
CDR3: CAWSNGGNQPQHF
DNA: TGTGCCTGGAGCAACGGGGGGAATCAGCCCCAGCATTTT

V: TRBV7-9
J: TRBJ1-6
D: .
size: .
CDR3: CASSLGAGRRNSPLHF
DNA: TGTGCCAGCAGCTTAGGCGCAGGGAGGCGCAATTCACCCCTCCACTTT

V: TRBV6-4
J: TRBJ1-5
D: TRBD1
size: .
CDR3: CANQPSGTGHYSNQPQHF
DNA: TGTGCCAACCAACCTTCCGGGACAGGACATTATAGCAATCAGCCCCAGCATTTT

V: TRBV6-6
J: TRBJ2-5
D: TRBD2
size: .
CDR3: CASSPSPGLARETQYF
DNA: TGTGCCAGCAGTCCCTCCCCGGGACTAGCTAGGGAGACCCAGTACTTC

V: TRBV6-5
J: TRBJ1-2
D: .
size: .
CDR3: CASRLTGNYGYTF
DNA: TGTGCCAGCAGACTTACAGGGAACTATGGCTACACCTTC

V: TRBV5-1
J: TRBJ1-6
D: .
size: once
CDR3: CASSNGNYNSPLHF
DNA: TGCGCCAGCAGCAACGGTAACTATAATTCACCCCTCCACTTT

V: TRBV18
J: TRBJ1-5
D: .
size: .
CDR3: CASSLQDSNQPQHF
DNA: TGTGCCAGCTCACTACAGGATAGCAATCAGCCCCAGCATTTT

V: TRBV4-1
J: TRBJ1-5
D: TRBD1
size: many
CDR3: CASSQTIIRGPNQPQHF
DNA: TGCGCCAGCAGCCAGACGATCATCAGGGGGCCGAATCAGCCCCAGCATTTT

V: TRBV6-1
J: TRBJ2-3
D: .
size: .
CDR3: CASSEIGEADTQYF
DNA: TGTGCCAGCAGTGAAATCGGGGAGGCAGATACGCAGTATTTT

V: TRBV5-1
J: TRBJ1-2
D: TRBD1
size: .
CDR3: CASSLGTGIYGYTF
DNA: TGCGCCAGCAGCCTCGGGACAGGGATCTATGGCTACACCTTC

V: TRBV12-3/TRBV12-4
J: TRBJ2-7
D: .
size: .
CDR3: CASTLGNYEQYF
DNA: TGTGCCAGCACCCTCGGGAATTACGAGCAGTACTTC

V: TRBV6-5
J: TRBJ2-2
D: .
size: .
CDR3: CASSYGLVNTGELFF
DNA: TGTGCCAGCAGTTACGGGCTGGTGAACACCGGGGAGCTGTTTTTT

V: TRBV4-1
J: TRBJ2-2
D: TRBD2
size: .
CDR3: CASSQDRRTSGLNTGELFF
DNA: TGCGCCAGCAGCCAAGATCGAAGGACTAGCGGGCTAAACACCGGGGAGCTGTTTTTT

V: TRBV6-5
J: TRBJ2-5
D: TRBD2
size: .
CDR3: CASSSGTSAQTQYF
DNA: TGTGCCAGCAGTTCCGGGACTAGCGCCCAGACCCAGTACTTC

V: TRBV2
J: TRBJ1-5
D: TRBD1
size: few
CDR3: CASRKDRGGNQPQHF
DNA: TGTGCCAGCAGGAAGGACAGGGGTGGCAATCAGCCCCAGCATTTT

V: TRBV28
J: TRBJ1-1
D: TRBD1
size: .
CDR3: CASRDELDRAEAFF
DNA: TGTGCCAGCAGGGACGAACTAGACAGGGCTGAAGCTTTCTTT

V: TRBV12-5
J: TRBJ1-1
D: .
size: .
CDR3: CASGRIKLGGTEAFF
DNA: TGTGCTAGTGGCCGTATTAAACTAGGGGGCACTGAAGCTTTCTTT

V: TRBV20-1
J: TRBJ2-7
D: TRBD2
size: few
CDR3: CSASSVGRALWYEQYF
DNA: TGCAGTGCTAGTTCGGTAGGGAGGGCCTTGTGGTACGAGCAGTACTTC

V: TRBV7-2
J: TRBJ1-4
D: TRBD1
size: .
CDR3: CASSPPQGAQEKLFF
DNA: TGTGCCAGCAGCCCACCACAGGGGGCGCAGGAAAAACTGTTTTTT

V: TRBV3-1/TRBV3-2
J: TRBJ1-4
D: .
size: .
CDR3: CASSQARLGEKLFF
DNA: TGTGCCAGCAGCCAAGCCCGACTTGGGGAAAAACTGTTTTTT

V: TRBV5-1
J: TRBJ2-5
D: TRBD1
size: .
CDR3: CASSRQGVEETQYF
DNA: TGCGCCAGCAGCAGACAGGGGGTCGAGGAGACCCAGTACTTC

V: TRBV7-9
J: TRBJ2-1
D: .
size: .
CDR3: CASSPPGGAISFF
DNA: TGTGCCAGCAGCCCACCGGGTGGGGCGATTTCATTCTTC

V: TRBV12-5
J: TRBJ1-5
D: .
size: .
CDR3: CASALFTGTPQPQHF
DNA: TGTGCTAGTGCCCTTTTTACAGGGACCCCTCAGCCCCAGCATTTT

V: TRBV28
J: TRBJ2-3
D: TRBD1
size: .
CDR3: CASSFPVRGQGSSSTDTQYF
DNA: TGTGCCAGCAGTTTTCCGGTTAGGGGACAGGGATCATCGAGCACAGATACGCAGTATTTT

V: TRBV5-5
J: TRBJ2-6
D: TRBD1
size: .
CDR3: CASSLSGQGANSGANVLTF
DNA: TGTGCCAGCAGCTTGTCAGGACAGGGGGCTAACTCTGGGGCCAACGTCCTGACTTTC

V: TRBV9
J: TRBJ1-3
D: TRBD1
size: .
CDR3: CASSVGNRGGGNTIYF
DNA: TGTGCCAGCAGCGTAGGAAACAGGGGAGGCGGAAACACCATATATTTT

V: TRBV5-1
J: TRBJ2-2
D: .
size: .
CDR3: CASTERLANTGELFF
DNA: TGCGCCAGCACCGAAAGACTAGCGAACACCGGGGAGCTGTTTTTT

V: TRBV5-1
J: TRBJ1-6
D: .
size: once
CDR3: CASSLAGAAYSPLHF
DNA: TGCGCCAGCAGCTTGGCCGGAGCAGCCTATTCACCCCTCCACTTT

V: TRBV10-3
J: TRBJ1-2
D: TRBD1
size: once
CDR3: CAISDQDRGDYGYTF
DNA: TGTGCCATCAGTGACCAGGACAGGGGTGACTATGGCTACACCTTC

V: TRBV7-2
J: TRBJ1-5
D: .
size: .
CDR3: CASTPREGNQPQHF
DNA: TGTGCCAGCACCCCAAGGGAGGGCAATCAGCCCCAGCATTTT

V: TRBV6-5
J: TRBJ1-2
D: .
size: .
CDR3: CASTASENYGYTF
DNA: TGTGCCAGCACCGCCTCGGAGAACTATGGCTACACCTTC

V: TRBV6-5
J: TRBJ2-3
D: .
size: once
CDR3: CASASGLAADTQYF
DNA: TGTGCCAGCGCTTCGGGACTCGCAGCAGATACGCAGTATTTT

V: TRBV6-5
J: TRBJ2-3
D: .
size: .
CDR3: CASSRHTDTQYF
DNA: TGTGCCAGCAGTAGACACACGGATACGCAGTATTTT

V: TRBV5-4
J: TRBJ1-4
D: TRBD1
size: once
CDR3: CASSLKWTGARATNEKLFF
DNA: TGTGCCAGCAGCTTGAAATGGACAGGGGCTCGGGCAACTAATGAAAAACTGTTTTTT